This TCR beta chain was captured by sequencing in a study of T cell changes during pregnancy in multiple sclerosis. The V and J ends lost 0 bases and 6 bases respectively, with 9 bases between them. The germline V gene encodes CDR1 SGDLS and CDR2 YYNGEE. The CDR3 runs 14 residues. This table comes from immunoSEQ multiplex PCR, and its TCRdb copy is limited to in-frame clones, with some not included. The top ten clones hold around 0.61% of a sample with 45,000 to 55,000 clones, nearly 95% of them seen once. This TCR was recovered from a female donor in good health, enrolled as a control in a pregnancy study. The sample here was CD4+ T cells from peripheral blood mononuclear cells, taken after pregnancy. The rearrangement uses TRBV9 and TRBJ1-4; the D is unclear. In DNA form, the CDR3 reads TGTGCCAGCAGCGTAGGGGCAGGATATGAAAAACTGTTTTTT. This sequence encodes CASSVGAGYEKLFF.